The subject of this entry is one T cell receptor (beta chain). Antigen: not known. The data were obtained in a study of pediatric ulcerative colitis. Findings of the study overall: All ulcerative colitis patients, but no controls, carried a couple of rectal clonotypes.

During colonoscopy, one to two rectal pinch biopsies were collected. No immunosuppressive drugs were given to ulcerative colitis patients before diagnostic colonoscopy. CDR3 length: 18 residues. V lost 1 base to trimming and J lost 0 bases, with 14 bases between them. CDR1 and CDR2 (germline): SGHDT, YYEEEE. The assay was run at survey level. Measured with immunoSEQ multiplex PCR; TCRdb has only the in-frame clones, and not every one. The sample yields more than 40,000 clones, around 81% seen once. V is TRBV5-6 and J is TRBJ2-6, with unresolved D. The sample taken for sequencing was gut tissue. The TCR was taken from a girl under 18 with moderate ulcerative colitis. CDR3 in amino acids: CASSLRLGEFSGANVLTF. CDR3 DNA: TGTGCCAGCAGCTTGAGACTGGGCGAGTTCTCTGGGGCCAACGTCCTGACTTTC.